This record covers a single T cell receptor beta chain. Its antigen specificity is not known. One end of the junction varies from germline; a read error may be responsible. Spanning cysteine to phenylalanine, the CDR3 consists of 13 amino acids. Only CDR3 DNA is held: 39 bases, read in frame from base 1. Total RNA and DNA were co-extracted from roughly 18-30 mg of bulk tissue with the AllPrep DNA/RNA mini kit, without cell sorting. Surgical resection was performed in China between November 2015 and early 2016 on five or six patients with histopathologically diagnosed primary liver carcinoma. At the time of sampling, the patients were treatment-naive and had chronic HBV infection. Each tumor was sampled at five spatially separated regions: the superior, inferior, left-lateral and right-lateral poles and the tumor centre. Histological examination found more than 75% viable tumor cells in every tumor sample. Fresh tumor and adjacent tissue pieces were bisected; one half was stored in RNAlater at -80°C, the other sent for histology.

This specimen belongs to a study of tumor-infiltrating lymphocytes in primary liver carcinoma listed by TCRdb under 2017. Notes on the research overall: Hepatocellular carcinoma (four) or combined HCC and intrahepatic cholangiocarcinoma (one) was present in the five patients, who were three men and two women aged 30 to 69 years. The five patients had tumors staged T1-T3 N0M0, with maximum diameters ranging from about 4.2 to 11 cm. Repertoires from technical replicates were highly reproducible, with mean shared-clone rates about 0.9 and correlation coefficients above 0.98. Agilent mRNA microarray profiling was performed on the approximately 27 tumor region samples to relate TCRbeta repertoire diversity to the local molecular phenotype. For each liver tumor, the study sampled five regions along with adjacent normal tissue and blood, and applied TCRbeta repertoire sequencing, expression microarrays and whole-exome sequencing. TCRbeta repertoire sequencing covered 35 specimens from 5 patients: 25 tumor regions, 5 adjacent noncancerous liver tissues and 5 peripheral blood samples. Roughly 3.5 to 7.5 million productive TCRbeta reads were obtained per sample, and no significant difference in read depth was found between tissue types.

Here is what the overall study found, with its caveats: Only four or five patients were included in the study, and the authors note that the findings should be validated in a larger study. Just about 7.5-25% of top clones turned up in all five regions of a tumor, which suggests spatial heterogeneity among tumor-infiltrating T cells. Consistent with antigen-driven expansion, pairs of tumor regions showed higher repertoire overlap (mean roughly 35%) than either tumor-adjacent pairs (around 17%) or tumor-blood pairs (approximately 15%). The top 250 clones accounted for a significantly greater share of the repertoire in tumors than in blood (p = 0.039). Since the samples were bulk and unsorted, there was no way to compare CD4+ and CD8+ T cell repertoires. Only the TCR beta chain was sequenced, so true repertoire diversity is likely underestimated because unpaired alpha chains were not captured.

TCRbeta-specific cDNA was reverse-transcribed from roughly 500 ng total RNA using a constant-region primer and ProtoScript II reverse transcriptase. The TCRbeta libraries were prepared through three rounds of nested multiplex PCR following a slightly modified ARM-PCR procedure. Each of the first two PCR rounds ran for approximately 9 cycles using multiplex TRBV1-TRBV30 forward primers together with a Cbeta reverse primer. A final 25-cycle PCR with Deep VentR polymerase added sample barcodes and Illumina adapters. Before sequencing, amplicons of 200-500 bp were gel-purified using a QIAquick gel extraction kit. The TCRbeta amplicons were sequenced with 250-bp paired-end reads on an Illumina HiSeq 2500. The study's own analysis went as follows. Reads were quality-trimmed with Trimmomatic v0.33, and paired reads were merged with FLASH v1.2.11 to recover full CDR3 sequences. V, D and J germline segments were assigned to the rearranged TCRbeta sequences by MiGEC v1.2.1b. VDJtools v1.0.0 computed clonotype statistics and Shannon-Wiener diversity indices. Except for diversity analysis, only the 250 most abundant clonotypes of each sample were used in subsequent analyses to reduce sampling bias. In-frame beta chains were kept once TCRdb had trimmed the public reads at Q25 with fastp and called clones with MiXCR. Every entry covers one CDR3 protein and lists the most common genes and DNA from its rows. The V and J calls were not made by the authors but by TCRdb's processing. The table for this sample lists 100,000 to 150,000 distinct CDR3 sequences; 60% to 80% of them were counted only once. The top ten clonotypes cover roughly 7.9% of the sample.

The chain is assembled from TRBV12-3 or TRBV12-4 and TRBJ2-2; TRBD1 aligns with 9 central bases. The source material was liver tumor tissue from sampling region 3. What this sample's cell subset or site label stands for: tumor region T3, left-lateral pole. This TCR derives from a woman aged 55-75 years with primary liver carcinoma and hepatitis B virus infection. The CDR3 reads as follows: CASRNRGLGELFF. At the DNA level, the sequence is TGCGCCAGCAGAAACAGGGGGCTCGGGGAGCTGTTTTTT.